This T cell receptor beta chain derives from a study of CD8 T cells in ankylosing spondylitis. Study-wide results and limits: A TCR beta motif of 8 or 9 highly homologous variants appeared characteristic of ankylosing spondylitis blood. Disease-linked clones were reportedly significantly enriched in matched ankylosing spondylitis synovial fluid. Peripheral blood samples showed relatively rare disease-linked clones, and these clones were CD8+. Earlier literature documents some of the motif variants in reactive arthritis synovial fluid and blood.

The ends lost 5 bases at V and 13 bases at J; junction bases unmatched: 16. Germline loops: CDR1 SGHTA, CDR2 FQGNSA. The CDR3 runs to 15 residues. On this clonotype: The antigen is unknown.

MiXCR was run by TCRdb on the 5' RACE reads, yielding one entry per CDR3 protein. The sample has some 250,000 distinct CDR3 sequences; 20% to 30% are singletons. The chain has TRBV7-2 and TRBJ2-1, with 8 bases that match TRBD2. This receptor was obtained from a male donor with ankylosing spondylitis or in good health (not recorded which). Sample: blood, either unsorted or a sorted T cell fraction (not recorded which). Written as DNA, the CDR3 is TGTGCCAGCAGCCCAGGAGCCGGGACTAGTAGGGGTCAGTTCTTC. Amino acid sequence: CASSPGAGTSRGQFF.